The present TCR beta chain was sequenced within a study of early T cells in non-severe SARS-CoV-2 infection. TCRdb used MiXCR to reprocess the 5' RACE reads, holding one entry per CDR3 protein. Here the sample spans 20,000 to 30,000 distinct CDR3 sequences, roughly 4.6% being singletons. V was shortened by 3 bases and J by 0 bases, with 9 bases between the two germline ends. CDR1 and CDR2 (germline): SGHVS, FQNEAQ. The CDR3 runs to 14 residues. The V and J genes are TRBV7-8 and TRBJ2-7; D not resolved. The sample consisted of whole blood. This sequence originates from an adult who was a healthcare worker with PCR-confirmed SARS-CoV-2 infection or an uninfected control (not recorded which). CDR3 bases: TGTGCCAGCAGCTTCCTGGGCAGCTCCTACGAGCAGTACTTC. It codes for CASSFLGSSYEQYF.